This TCR beta chain was observed in a study of Graves' ophthalmopathy and Graves' hyperthyroidism. The study enrolled ophthalmopathy donors with moderate-to-severe activity, CAS ≥3, NOSPECS ≥4 and duration under 3 months. Orbital computed tomography and thyroid ultrasound, along with TRAb, serum thyroxine and clinical symptoms, underpinned diagnosis. This clonotype came up once. Antigen: not known. Points from the study as a whole: Detection in blood was also observed for most expanded thyroid clonotypes above 0.001 frequency. Stable hyperthyroidism and ophthalmopathy were told apart by a 13-signature model, which achieved less than 90% sensitivity and nearly 84% specificity.

CDR3 length equals 15 residues. The V gene end was trimmed by 3 bases and the J gene end by 11 bases; junction bases not matched to a gene: 9. In germline, CDR1 is SGHTA, CDR2 FQGTGA. RNA transcripts provided the template for amplifying TCR beta CDR3 regions. Scientists carried out first-round RT-PCR using HTBI primers and then a second-round multiplex PCR. TCRdb analysed the multiplex PCR reads with MiXCR anew, one entry per CDR3 protein. Among about 740,000 distinct CDR3 sequences listed, 40% were seen once. The sequence came from an adult man with Graves' ophthalmopathy. The sequenced sample consisted of peripheral blood. The V call is TRBV7-3, the J call TRBJ2-6, with TRBD1 matching 8 bases. CDR3 in amino acids: CASSLTGEGTYVLTF. The CDR3 DNA sequence: TGTGCCAGCAGCTTGACAGGGGAAGGGACCTACGTCCTGACTTTC.